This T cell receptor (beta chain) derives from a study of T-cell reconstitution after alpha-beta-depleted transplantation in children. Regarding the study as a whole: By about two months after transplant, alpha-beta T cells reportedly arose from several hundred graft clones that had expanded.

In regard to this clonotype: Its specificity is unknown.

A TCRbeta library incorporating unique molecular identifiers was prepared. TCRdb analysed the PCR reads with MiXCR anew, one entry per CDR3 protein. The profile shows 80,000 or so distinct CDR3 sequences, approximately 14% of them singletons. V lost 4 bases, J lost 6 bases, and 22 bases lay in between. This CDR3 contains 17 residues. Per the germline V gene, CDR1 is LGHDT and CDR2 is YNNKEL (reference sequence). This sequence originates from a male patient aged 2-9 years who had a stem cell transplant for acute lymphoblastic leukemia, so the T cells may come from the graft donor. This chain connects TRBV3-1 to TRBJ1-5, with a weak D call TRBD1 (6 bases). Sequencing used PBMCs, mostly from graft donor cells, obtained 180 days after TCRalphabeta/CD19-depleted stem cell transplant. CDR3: CASSLYRTHRVPQPQHF. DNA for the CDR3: TGTGCCAGCAGCCTCTACCGTACCCACAGGGTCCCTCAGCCCCAGCATTTT.